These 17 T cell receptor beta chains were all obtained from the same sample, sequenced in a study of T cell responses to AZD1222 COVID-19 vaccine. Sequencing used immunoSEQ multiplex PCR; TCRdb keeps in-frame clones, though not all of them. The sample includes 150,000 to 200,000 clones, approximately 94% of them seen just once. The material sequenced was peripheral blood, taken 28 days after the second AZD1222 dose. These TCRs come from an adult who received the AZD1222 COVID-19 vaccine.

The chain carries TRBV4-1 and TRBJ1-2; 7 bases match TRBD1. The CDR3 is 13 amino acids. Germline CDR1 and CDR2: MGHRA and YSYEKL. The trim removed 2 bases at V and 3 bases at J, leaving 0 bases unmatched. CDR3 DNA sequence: TGCGCCAGCAGCCAACAGGGGGACTATGGCTACACCTTC. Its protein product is CASSQQGDYGYTF.

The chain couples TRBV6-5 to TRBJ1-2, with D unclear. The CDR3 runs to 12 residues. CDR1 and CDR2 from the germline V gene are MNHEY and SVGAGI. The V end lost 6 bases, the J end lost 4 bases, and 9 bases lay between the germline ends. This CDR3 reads CASSPGGYGYTF. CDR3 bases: TGTGCCAGCAGCCCCGGAGGCTATGGCTACACCTTC.

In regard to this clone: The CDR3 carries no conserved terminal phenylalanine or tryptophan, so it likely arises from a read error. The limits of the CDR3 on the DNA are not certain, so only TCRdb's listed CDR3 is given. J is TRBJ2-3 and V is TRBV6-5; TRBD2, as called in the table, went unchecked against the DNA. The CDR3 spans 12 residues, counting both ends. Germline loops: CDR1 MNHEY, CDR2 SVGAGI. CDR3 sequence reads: CASRAVRSGSLG.

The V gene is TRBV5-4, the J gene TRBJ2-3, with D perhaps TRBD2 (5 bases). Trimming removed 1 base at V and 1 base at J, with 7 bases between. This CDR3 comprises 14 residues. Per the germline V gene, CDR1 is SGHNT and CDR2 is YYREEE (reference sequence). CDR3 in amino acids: CASSLRGGTDTQYF. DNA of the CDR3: TGTGCCAGCAGCTTGCGGGGAGGCACAGATACGCAGTATTTT.

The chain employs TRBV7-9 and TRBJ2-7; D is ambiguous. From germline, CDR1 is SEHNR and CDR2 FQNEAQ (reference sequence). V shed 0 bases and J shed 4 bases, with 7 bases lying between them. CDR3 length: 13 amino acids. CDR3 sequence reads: CASSLAFGYEQYF. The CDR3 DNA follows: TGTGCCAGCAGCTTAGCTTTCGGGTACGAGCAGTACTTC.

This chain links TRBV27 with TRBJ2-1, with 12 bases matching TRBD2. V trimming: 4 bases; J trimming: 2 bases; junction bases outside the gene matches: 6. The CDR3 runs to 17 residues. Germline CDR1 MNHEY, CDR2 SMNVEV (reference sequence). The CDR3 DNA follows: TGTGCCAGCAGTTCCCCCAGGACTAGCGGGGCCTACAATGAGCAGTTCTTC. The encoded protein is CASSSPRTSGAYNEQFF.

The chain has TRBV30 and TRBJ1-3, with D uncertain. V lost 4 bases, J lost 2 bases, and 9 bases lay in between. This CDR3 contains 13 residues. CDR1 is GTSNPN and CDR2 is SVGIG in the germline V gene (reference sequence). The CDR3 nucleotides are TGTGCCTGGACCAGCAGAGCTGGAAACACCATATATTTT. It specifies CAWTSRAGNTIYF.

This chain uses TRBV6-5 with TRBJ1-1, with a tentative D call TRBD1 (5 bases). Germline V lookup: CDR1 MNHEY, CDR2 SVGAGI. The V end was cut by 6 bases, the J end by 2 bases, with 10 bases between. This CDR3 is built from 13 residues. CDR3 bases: TGTGCCAGCAGGGACATCCCCAACACTGAAGCTTTCTTT. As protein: CASRDIPNTEAFF.

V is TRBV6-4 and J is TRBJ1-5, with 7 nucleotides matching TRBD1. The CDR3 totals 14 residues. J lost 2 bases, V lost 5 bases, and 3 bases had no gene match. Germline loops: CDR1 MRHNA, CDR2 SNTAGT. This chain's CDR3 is CASSTQGGNQPQHF. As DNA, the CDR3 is TGTGCCAGCAGTACCCAGGGGGGCAATCAGCCCCAGCATTTT.

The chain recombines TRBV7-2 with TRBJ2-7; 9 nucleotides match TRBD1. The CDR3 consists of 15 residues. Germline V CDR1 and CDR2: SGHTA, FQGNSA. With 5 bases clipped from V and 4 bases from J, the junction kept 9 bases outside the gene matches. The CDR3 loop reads CASSPQQGAAYEQYF. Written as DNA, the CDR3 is TGTGCCAGCAGCCCCCAACAGGGGGCGGCTTACGAGCAGTACTTC.

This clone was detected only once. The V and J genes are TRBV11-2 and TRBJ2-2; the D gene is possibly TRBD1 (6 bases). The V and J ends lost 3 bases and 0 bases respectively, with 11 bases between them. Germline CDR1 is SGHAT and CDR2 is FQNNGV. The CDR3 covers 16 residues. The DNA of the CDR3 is TGTGCCAGCAGCTTGTTACAGGGCGCGAACACCGGGGAGCTGTTTTTT. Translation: CASSLLQGANTGELFF.

The CDR3 DNA reads TGCGCCAGCAGTGAGCTGCCAGGGGAGGCAAACACCATATATTTT. The encoded protein is CASSELPGEANTIYF. The chain links TRBV10-2 to TRBJ1-3; the D gene is possibly TRBD1 (6 bases). CDR3 size: 15 residues. Germline V gives CDR1 WSHSY, CDR2 SAAADI. The ends were cut back, 2 bases at V and 6 bases at J, with 14 bases in the middle.

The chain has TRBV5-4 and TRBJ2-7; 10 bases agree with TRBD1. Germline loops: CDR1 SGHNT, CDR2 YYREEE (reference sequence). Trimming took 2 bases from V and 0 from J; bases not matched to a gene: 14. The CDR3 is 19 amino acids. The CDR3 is CASSFSGTGALKTSYEQYF. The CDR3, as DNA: TGTGCCAGCAGCTTTTCCGGGACAGGGGCCTTAAAAACCTCCTACGAGCAGTACTTC.

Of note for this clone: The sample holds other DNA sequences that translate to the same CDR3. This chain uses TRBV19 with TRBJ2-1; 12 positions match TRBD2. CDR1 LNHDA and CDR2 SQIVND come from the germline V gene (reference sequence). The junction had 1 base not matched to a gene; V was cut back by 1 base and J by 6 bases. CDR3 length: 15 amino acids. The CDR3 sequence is CASSIGLAGANEQFF. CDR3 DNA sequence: TGTGCCAGTAGTATAGGACTAGCGGGAGCCAATGAGCAGTTCTTC.

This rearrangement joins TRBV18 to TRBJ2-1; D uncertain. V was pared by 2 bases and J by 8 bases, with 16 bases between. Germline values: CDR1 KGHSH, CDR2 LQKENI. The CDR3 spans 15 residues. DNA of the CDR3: TGTGCCAGCTCACCAATGGGCAGGCTTTTGGATGAGCAGTTCTTC. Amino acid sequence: CASSPMGRLLDEQFF. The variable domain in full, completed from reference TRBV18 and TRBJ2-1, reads NAGVMQNPRHLVRRRGQEARLRCSPMKGHSHVYWYRQLPEEGLKFMVYLQKENIIDESGMPKERFSAEFPKEGPSILRIQQVVRGDSAAYFCASSPMGRLLDEQFFGPGTRLTVL.

The CDR3 sequence is CATMTGKNTEAFF. The CDR3 bases are TGTGCCACCATGACAGGAAAGAACACTGAAGCTTTCTTT. This rearrangement joins TRBV2 to TRBJ1-1, with a possible D match to TRBD1 (6 bases). V lost 10 bases, J lost 1 base, and 13 bases lay in between. This CDR3 region has 13 residues. CDR1 is SNHLY and CDR2 is FYNNEI in the germline V gene.

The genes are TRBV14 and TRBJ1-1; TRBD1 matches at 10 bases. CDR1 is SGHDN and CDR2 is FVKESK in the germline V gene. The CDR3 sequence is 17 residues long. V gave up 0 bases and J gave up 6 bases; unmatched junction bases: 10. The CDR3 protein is CASSQELLGTGAPEAFF. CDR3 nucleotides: TGTGCCAGCAGCCAAGAGTTATTGGGGACAGGGGCTCCTGAAGCTTTCTTT. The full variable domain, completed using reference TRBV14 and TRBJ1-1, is EAGVTQFPSHSVIEKGQTVTLRCDPISGHDNLYWYRRVMGKEIKFLLHFVKESKQDESGMPNNRFLAERTGGTYSTLKVQPAELEDSGVYFCASSQELLGTGAPEAFFGQGTRLTVV.